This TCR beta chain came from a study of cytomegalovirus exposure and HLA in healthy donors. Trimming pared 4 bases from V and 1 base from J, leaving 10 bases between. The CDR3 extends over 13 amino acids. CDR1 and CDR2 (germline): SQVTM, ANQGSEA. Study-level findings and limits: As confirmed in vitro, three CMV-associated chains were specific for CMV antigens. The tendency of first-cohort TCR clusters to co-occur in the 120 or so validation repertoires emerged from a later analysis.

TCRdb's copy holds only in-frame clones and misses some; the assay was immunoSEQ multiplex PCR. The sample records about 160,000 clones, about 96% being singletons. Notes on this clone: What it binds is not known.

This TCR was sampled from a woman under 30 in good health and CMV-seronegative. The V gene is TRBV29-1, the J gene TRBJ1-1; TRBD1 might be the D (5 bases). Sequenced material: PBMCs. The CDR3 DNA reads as TGCAGCGTTGGGCGGGGGGGGAACACTGAAGCTTTCTTT. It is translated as CSVGRGGNTEAFF.